This T cell receptor (beta chain) was documented in a study of CD8 T cells in ankylosing spondylitis. Overall study results and limits: Before this, some motif variants had been reported in reactive arthritis synovial fluid and blood. Blood from ankylosing spondylitis patients appeared to carry a characteristic roughly eight-variant TCR beta motif.

Ten or more counts support this clonotype. The antigen is not known. TCRdb used MiXCR to reprocess the 5' RACE reads, holding one entry per CDR3 protein. The sample contains over 600,000 distinct CDR3 sequences, under 20% of which appear only once. The CDR3 runs 11 residues. Germline lookup yields CDR1 SQVTM and CDR2 ANQGSEA. Trimming took 4 bases from V and 4 from J, leaving 8 bases between them. The rearrangement links TRBV29-1 to TRBJ2-7; D possibly corresponds to TRBD2 (5 bases). The clonotype originates from a male donor with ankylosing spondylitis. The specimen sequenced was blood, either unsorted or a sorted T cell fraction (not recorded which). This CDR3 is CSVGSGYEQYF. The CDR3, as DNA: TGCAGCGTTGGAAGCGGTTACGAGCAGTACTTC.